The present T cell receptor (beta chain) was sequenced within a study of blood T cell repertoires in COVID-19. Sequenced by immunoSEQ multiplex PCR; TCRdb stores in-frame clones only, minus some. The table shows fewer than 400,000 clones, with approximately 90% occurring only once. This clone is a singleton in its sample. The CDR3 runs 15 residues. The germline CDR1 and CDR2 sequences are ENHRY and SYGVKD. Trimming shortened V by 3 bases and J by 9 bases, and 18 bases separated the two germline ends. The TCR originated in a woman aged 50 to 60 who had recovered from COVID-19. V gene TRBV10-3 combines with J gene TRBJ2-1; possible D gene TRBD1, 5 bases. Sequenced: PBMCs or T cells enriched from blood (not recorded which). The CDR3 reads CAISDIEVRGAEQFF. The CDR3, as DNA: TGTGCCATCAGTGATATTGAGGTTAGGGGCGCTGAGCAGTTCTTC.